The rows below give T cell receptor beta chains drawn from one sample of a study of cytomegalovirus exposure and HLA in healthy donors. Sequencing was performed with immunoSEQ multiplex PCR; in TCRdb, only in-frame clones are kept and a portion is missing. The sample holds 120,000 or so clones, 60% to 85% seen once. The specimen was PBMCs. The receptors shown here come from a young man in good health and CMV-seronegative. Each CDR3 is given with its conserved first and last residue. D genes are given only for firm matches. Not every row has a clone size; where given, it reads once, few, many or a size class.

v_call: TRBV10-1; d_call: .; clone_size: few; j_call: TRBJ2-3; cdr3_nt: TGCGCCAGCAGTGATTCCAGGGGACGAGGCACAGATACGCAGTATTTT; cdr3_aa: CASSDSRGRGTDTQYF
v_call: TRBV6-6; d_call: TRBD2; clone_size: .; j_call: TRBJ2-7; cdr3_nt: TGTGCCAGCAGCCGAAACCCGGGACTAGCTATATACGAGCAGTACTTC; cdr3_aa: CASSRNPGLAIYEQYF
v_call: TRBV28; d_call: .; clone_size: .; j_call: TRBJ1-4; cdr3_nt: TGTGCCAGCACAGGTCAGAATGAAAAACTGTTTTTT; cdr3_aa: CASTGQNEKLFF
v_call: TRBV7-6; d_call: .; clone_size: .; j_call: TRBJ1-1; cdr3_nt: TGTGCCAGCAGCTTAGAACCGGGAACTGAAGCTTTCTTT; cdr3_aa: CASSLEPGTEAFF
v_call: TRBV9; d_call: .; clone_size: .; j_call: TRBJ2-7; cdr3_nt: TGTGCCAGCAGCATCCGGACTGGCTCCTACGAGCAGTACTTC; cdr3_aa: CASSIRTGSYEQYF
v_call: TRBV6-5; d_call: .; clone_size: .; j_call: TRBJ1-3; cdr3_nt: TGTGCCAGCAGTACGGACTCTCGAAACACCATATATTTT; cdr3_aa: CASSTDSRNTIYF
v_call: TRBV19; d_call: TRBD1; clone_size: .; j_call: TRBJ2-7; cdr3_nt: TGTGCCAGTAGTATAGACGGCAGGGGGACCTACGAGCAGTACTTC; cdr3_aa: CASSIDGRGTYEQYF
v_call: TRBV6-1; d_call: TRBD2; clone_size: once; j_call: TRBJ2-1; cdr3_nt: TGTGCCAGCAGTGTCATGACTAGCGGGGCTAACAATGAGCAGTTCTTC; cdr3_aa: CASSVMTSGANNEQFF
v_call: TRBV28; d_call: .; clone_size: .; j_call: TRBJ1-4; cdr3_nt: TGTGCCAGCAGTTCCGAAGGCAGGGTGAATGAAAAACTGTTTTTT; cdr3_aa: CASSSEGRVNEKLFF
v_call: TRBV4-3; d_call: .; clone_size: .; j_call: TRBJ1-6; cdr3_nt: TGCGCCAGCAGCCAAGGGGGCTTGGATTCACCCCTCCACTTT; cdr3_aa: CASSQGGLDSPLHF
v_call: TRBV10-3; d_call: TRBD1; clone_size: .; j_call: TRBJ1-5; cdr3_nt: TGTGCCATCAGTGAGCTGGGGACAGTAAGCAATCAGCCCCAGCATTTT; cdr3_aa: CAISELGTVSNQPQHF
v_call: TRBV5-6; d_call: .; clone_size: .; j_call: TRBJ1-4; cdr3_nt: TGTGCCAGCAGCTTGGAAGGCCTCAGCACTATCCCCTCCGGGAGTTTT; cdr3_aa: CASSLEGLSTIPSGSF
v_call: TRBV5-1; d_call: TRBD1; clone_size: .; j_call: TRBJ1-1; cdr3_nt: TGCGCCAGCAGCTTGCGGGACAGGGGGCTGAACACTGAAGCTTTCTTT; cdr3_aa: CASSLRDRGLNTEAFF
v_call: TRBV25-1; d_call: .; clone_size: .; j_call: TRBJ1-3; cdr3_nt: TGTGCCAGCAGTGGGCTCTTGAGGACCATATATTTT; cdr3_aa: CASSGLLRTIYF
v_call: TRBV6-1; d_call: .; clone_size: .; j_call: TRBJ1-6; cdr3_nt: TGTGCCGGGACACTGGGACATTATAATTCACCCCTCCACTTT; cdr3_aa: CAGTLGHYNSPLHF
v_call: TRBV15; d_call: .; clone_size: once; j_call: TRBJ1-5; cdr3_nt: TGTGCCACCAGCACTCCCACCCGGGAGCCCCAGCATTTT; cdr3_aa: CATSTPTREPQHF
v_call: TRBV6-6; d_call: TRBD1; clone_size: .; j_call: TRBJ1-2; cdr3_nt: TGTGCCAGCAGCCGGACAGGGACCCTTTATGGCTACACCTTC; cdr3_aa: CASSRTGTLYGYTF
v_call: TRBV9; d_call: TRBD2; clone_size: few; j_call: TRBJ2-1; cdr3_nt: TGTGCCAGCAGCGTAGCCAGCGGGAGGGCGGGTGAGCAGTTCTTC; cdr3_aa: CASSVASGRAGEQFF
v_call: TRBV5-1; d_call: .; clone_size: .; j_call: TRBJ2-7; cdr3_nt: TGCGCCAGCAGCCCGGGACACGGAGGTTCATACGAGCAGTACTTC; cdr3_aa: CASSPGHGGSYEQYF
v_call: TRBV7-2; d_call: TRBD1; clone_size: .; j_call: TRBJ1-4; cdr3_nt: TGTGCCAGCAGTCCGGGACAGGGCAACGAAAAACTGTTTTTT; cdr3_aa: CASSPGQGNEKLFF
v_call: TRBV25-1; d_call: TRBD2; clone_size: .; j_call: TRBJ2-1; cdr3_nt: TGTGCCAGCAGTGGCGTGGGACTAGCGGGTGAGCAGTTCTTC; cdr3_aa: CASSGVGLAGEQFF
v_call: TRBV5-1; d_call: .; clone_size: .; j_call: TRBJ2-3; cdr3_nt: TGCGCCAGCAGCTTGGGGGGTAGGGGGGGCTTCGCAGATACGCAGTATTTT; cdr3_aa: CASSLGGRGGFADTQYF
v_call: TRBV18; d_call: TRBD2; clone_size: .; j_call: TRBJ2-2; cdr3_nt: TGTGCCAGCTCACCAACGACTAGCGGGAGAGCGAACACCGGGGAGCTGTTTTTT; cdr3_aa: CASSPTTSGRANTGELFF
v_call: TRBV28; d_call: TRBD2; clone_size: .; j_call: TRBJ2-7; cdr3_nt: TGTGCCAGCAGTTTATCCGGGAGCGGGAGGGGATCCTACGAGCAGTACTTC; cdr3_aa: CASSLSGSGRGSYEQYF
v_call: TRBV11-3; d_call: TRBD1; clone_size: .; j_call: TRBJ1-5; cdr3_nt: TGTGCCAGCAGCTTAGAAGGGACAGGGGGGGTGAAGAATCAGCCCCAGCATTTT; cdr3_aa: CASSLEGTGGVKNQPQHF
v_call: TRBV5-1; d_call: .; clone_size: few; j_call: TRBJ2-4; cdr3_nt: TGCGCCAGCAGCTTGGATGGTACACAAAACATTCAGTACTTC; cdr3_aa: CASSLDGTQNIQYF
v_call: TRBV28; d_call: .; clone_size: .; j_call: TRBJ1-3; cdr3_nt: TGTGCCAGCAGTTTACCAACTGGTACTGGAAACACCATATATTTT; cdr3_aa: CASSLPTGTGNTIYF
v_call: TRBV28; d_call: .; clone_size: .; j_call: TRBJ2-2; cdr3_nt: TGTGCCAGCAACCCCGTTACAGCCTTGGGTGGGGAGCTGTTTTTT; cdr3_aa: CASNPVTALGGELFF
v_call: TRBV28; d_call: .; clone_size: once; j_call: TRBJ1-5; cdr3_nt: TGTGCCAGCAGTTTATTAGTGTTGGTTCAGCCCCAGCATTTT; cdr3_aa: CASSLLVLVQPQHF
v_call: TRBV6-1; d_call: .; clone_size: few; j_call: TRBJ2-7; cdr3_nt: TGTGCCAGCAGGGAGCCCTACGAGCAGTACTTC; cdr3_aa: CASREPYEQYF
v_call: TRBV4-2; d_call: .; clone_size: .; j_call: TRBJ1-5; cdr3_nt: TGTGCCAGCAGCCAAGTACGGGATAGCAATCAGCCCCAGCATTTT; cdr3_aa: CASSQVRDSNQPQHF
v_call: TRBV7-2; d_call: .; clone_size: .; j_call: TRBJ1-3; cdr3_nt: TGTGCCAGCAGCTCTTCAGAGAGAGGTTCCGGAAACACCATATATTTT; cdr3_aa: CASSSSERGSGNTIYF
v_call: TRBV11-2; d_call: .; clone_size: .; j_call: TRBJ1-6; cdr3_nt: TGTGCCAGCAGCTTAGAACCGGGGTTAGCTTCACCCCTCCACTTT; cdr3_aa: CASSLEPGLASPLHF
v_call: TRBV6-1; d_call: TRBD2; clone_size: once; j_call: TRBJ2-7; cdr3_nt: TGTGCCAGCAAGGTGACTAGCCAAATCTACGAGCAGTACTTC; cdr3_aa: CASKVTSQIYEQYF
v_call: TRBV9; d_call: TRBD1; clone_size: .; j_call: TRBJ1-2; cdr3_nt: TGTGCCAGCAGCGGGCGGGACAGGAGGGGCTATGGCTACACCTTC; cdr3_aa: CASSGRDRRGYGYTF
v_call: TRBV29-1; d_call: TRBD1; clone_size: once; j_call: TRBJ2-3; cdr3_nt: TGCAGCGTTCTGACAGGGGGACGAGATACGCAGTATTTT; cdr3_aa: CSVLTGGRDTQYF
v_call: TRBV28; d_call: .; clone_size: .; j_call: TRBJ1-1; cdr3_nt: TGTGCCAGCAAAGTCCTCTACAGGAGGAACACTGAAGCTTTCTTT; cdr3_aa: CASKVLYRRNTEAFF
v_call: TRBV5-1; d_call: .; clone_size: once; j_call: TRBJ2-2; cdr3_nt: TGCGCCAGCAGCTTCGGAGGGACCTACACCGGGGAGCTGTTTTTT; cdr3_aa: CASSFGGTYTGELFF
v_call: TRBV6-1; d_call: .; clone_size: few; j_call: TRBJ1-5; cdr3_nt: TGTGCCAGCAGTGAGGGGGCAGGGAGCAATCAGCCCCAGCATTTT; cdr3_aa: CASSEGAGSNQPQHF
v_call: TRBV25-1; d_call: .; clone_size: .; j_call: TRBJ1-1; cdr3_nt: TGTGCCAGCAGTGTCGGGGGGGCTCAGAACACTGAAGCTTTCTTT; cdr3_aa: CASSVGGAQNTEAFF
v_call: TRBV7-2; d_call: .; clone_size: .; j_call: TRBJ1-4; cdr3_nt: TGTGCCAGCAGCTTACAGGGGTATATCGAAAAACTGTTTTTT; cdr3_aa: CASSLQGYIEKLFF